The T cell receptor (beta chain) under discussion was sequenced for a study of blood T cell repertoires in COVID-19. In the authors' workflow: Reference gene primer amplification gave nucleated cell count estimates. This table comes from immunoSEQ multiplex PCR, and its TCRdb copy is limited to in-frame clones, with some not included. The V and J calls and clone size come from that table; D and trimming were worked out from the DNA. Of about 180,000 clones in the sample, around four fifths were seen once. Sequenced input: PBMCs or T cells enriched from blood (not recorded which). The TCR originated in a woman aged 45-65 years who had recovered from COVID-19.

CDR3 in DNA: TGTGCCAGCAGCCCCGGGACAGAAGAGACCCAGTACTTC. It specifies CASSPGTEETQYF. The chain couples TRBV11-3 to TRBJ2-5; 7 bases line up with TRBD1. V lost 5 bases to trimming and J lost 3 bases; unmatched junction nucleotides: 3. CDR3 length: 13 residues. Per germline, CDR1 SGHNT and CDR2 YENEEA. The full variable domain, with the rest looked up from reference TRBV11-3 and TRBJ2-5, is EAGVVQSPRYKIIEKKQPVAFWCNPISGHNTLYWYLQNLGQGPELLIRYENEEAVDDSQLPKDRFSAERLKGVDSTLKIQPAELGDSAVYLCASSPGTEETQYFGPGTRLLVL.